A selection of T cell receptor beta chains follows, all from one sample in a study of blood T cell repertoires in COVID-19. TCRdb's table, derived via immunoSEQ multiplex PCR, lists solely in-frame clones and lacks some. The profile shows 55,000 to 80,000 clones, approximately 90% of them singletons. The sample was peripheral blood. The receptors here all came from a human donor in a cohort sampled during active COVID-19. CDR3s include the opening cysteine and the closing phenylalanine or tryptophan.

cdr3_aa: CASSYSRGIKNIQYF
j_call: TRBJ2-4
v_call: TRBV6-6

cdr3_aa: CASSPGGETQYF
j_call: TRBJ2-5
v_call: TRBV23-1

cdr3_aa: CASSLRMKQGYPYEQYF
j_call: TRBJ2-7
v_call: TRBV28

cdr3_aa: CASSLASGGSYEQYF
j_call: TRBJ2-7
v_call: TRBV11-2

cdr3_aa: CASSIGPGQGQDTQYF
j_call: TRBJ2-3
v_call: TRBV19

cdr3_aa: CASSQEQAFLNEQYF
j_call: TRBJ2-7
v_call: TRBV4-1

cdr3_aa: CASSGDTQYF
j_call: TRBJ2-3
v_call: TRBV7-9

cdr3_aa: CASSRPTGGRDEQYF
j_call: TRBJ2-7
v_call: TRBV6-5

cdr3_aa: CASSNSGSWEQYF
j_call: TRBJ2-7
v_call: TRBV5-4

cdr3_aa: CASSHATSYAEAFF
j_call: TRBJ1-1
v_call: TRBV11-2

cdr3_aa: CASSLEAGNYEQYF
j_call: TRBJ2-7
v_call: TRBV7-3

cdr3_aa: CASSLPLPRGETQYF
j_call: TRBJ2-5
v_call: TRBV7-6

cdr3_aa: CASSESTRAEQYF
j_call: TRBJ2-7
v_call: TRBV10-2

cdr3_aa: CASKILAGVGEQFF
j_call: TRBJ2-1
v_call: TRBV10-2

cdr3_aa: CASSPRLAGGFYNEQFF
j_call: TRBJ2-1
v_call: TRBV7-2

cdr3_aa: CASSFERRGLYNSPLHF
j_call: TRBJ1-6
v_call: TRBV13

cdr3_aa: CASSPKGTGPYEQYF
j_call: TRBJ2-7
v_call: TRBV27

cdr3_aa: CASNPAGGSGTGELFF
j_call: TRBJ2-2
v_call: TRBV6-6

cdr3_aa: CASSKHTSGRATLDSYNEQFF
j_call: TRBJ2-1
v_call: TRBV6-2/TRBV6-3

cdr3_aa: CASSLQQTSVYNEQFF
j_call: TRBJ2-1
v_call: TRBV7-3

cdr3_aa: CASSSGRGYEQYF
j_call: TRBJ2-7
v_call: TRBV19

cdr3_aa: CASSPGRGVYEQYF
j_call: TRBJ2-7
v_call: TRBV14

cdr3_aa: CASSEAGQGFNEQFF
j_call: TRBJ2-1
v_call: TRBV2

cdr3_aa: CASGLVLGTNNEQFF
j_call: TRBJ2-1
v_call: TRBV12-5

cdr3_aa: CASSSRLAGFDIQYF
j_call: TRBJ2-4
v_call: TRBV28

cdr3_aa: CATSRVSSGYSTQYF
j_call: TRBJ2-3
v_call: TRBV15

cdr3_aa: CASKTSGDSTTDTQYF
j_call: TRBJ2-3
v_call: TRBV5-4

cdr3_aa: CASGFGKEGQGTDTQYF
j_call: TRBJ2-3
v_call: TRBV12-5

cdr3_aa: CASSQRASGYQETQYF
j_call: TRBJ2-5
v_call: TRBV4-3

cdr3_aa: CASSFRSSATSYEQYF
j_call: TRBJ2-7
v_call: TRBV5-5

cdr3_aa: CASRRGGHLANTGELFF
j_call: TRBJ2-2
v_call: TRBV4-1

cdr3_aa: CASVDRGRTEAFF
j_call: TRBJ1-1
v_call: TRBV27

cdr3_aa: CASSYWGTGSVYEQYF
j_call: TRBJ2-7
v_call: TRBV6-5

cdr3_aa: CSVGDTGAGLAVYNEQFF
j_call: TRBJ2-1
v_call: TRBV29-1

cdr3_aa: CASSYARPVAGRGQETQYF
j_call: TRBJ2-5
v_call: TRBV28

cdr3_aa: CASSTRRDSQETQYF
j_call: TRBJ2-5
v_call: TRBV28

cdr3_aa: CASSIPGPGNTIYF
j_call: TRBJ1-3
v_call: TRBV19

cdr3_aa: CASSYPIGLRNTYEQYF
j_call: TRBJ2-7
v_call: TRBV6-2/TRBV6-3

cdr3_aa: CASSGHVAAMGNEQFF
j_call: TRBJ2-1
v_call: TRBV10-1

cdr3_aa: CASSLGQSGPQKLFF
j_call: TRBJ1-4
v_call: TRBV28

cdr3_aa: CASSQVPSGSSYNEQFF
j_call: TRBJ2-1
v_call: TRBV3-1/TRBV3-2

cdr3_aa: CASSQALRSPYGYTF
j_call: TRBJ1-2
v_call: TRBV4-3

cdr3_aa: CASSHPGGPRDNQPQHF
j_call: TRBJ1-5
v_call: TRBV4-1

cdr3_aa: CAISEYAKETQYF
j_call: TRBJ2-5
v_call: TRBV10-3

cdr3_aa: CASTPGTGGKWDTEAFF
j_call: TRBJ1-1
v_call: TRBV25-1